This TCR beta chain appears in the sequencing data of a study of blood T cell repertoires in COVID-19. Study-level information: The United States, Italy and Spain supplied acute and convalescent COVID-19 samples. The analysed material was cDNA or gDNA that came from T cells, B-cell-depleted T cells, or PBMCs.

V shed 7 bases, J shed 8 bases, and the junction held 19 bases outside the gene matches. CDR3 length: 17 residues. Germline CDR1 MDHEN, CDR2 SYDVKM. The repertoire was sequenced with immunoSEQ multiplex PCR; TCRdb's copy has only in-frame clones and lacks some. Of 120,000 or so clones listed, roughly 88% are singletons. This receptor was obtained from a man aged 45 to 65 with acute or convalescent COVID-19. This sequence joins TRBV28 and TRBJ2-2, with 7 bases identical to TRBD2. The sequencing input was peripheral blood. The CDR3 region is CASTPARGGGRRGELFF. CDR3 in DNA: TGTGCCAGCACCCCTGCACGCGGGGGAGGAAGGCGGGGGGAGCTGTTTTTT.